Below are 20 T cell receptor beta chains sequenced from a single sample in a study of early T cells in non-severe SARS-CoV-2 infection. TCRdb processed the 5' RACE reads anew with MiXCR; each CDR3 protein has one entry. The repertoire holds about 68,000 distinct CDR3 sequences, about a tenth seen once, with approximately 5.9% in the top ten. Specimen: whole blood. The receptor source for this set is an adult who was a healthcare worker with PCR-confirmed SARS-CoV-2 infection or an uninfected control (not recorded which).

This clonotype was observed at least ten times. V is TRBV7-2 and J is TRBJ2-1, with no clear D. V was trimmed by 4 bases and J by 10 bases, leaving 11 bases between them. CDR1 is SGHTA and CDR2 is FQGNSA in the germline V gene. The CDR3 extends over 12 amino acids. In DNA form, the CDR3 reads TGTGCCAGCAGCTCCCAGTTTGGCGAGCAGTTCTTC. It yields the protein CASSSQFGEQFF.

In this sample, this clonotype turned up many times. The chain recombines TRBV12-3 or TRBV12-4 with TRBJ2-1; D possibly corresponds to TRBD1 (5 bases). This CDR3 has 12 residues. V was trimmed by 6 bases and J by 8 bases, leaving 11 bases between them. The CDR3 is CASRGEVDEQFF. The CDR3 DNA is TGTGCCAGCAGAGGGGAAGTCGATGAGCAGTTCTTC.

This chain joins TRBV5-1 and TRBJ2-2; 9 nucleotides match TRBD1. J gave up 7 bases and V 0 bases, and 4 bases lay outside the gene matches. Germline CDR1 is SGHRS and CDR2 is YFSETQ. This CDR3 comprises 15 residues. For the CDR3, the DNA is TGCGCCAGCAGCTTGGACAGGGGGCTCGGCGGGGAGCTGTTTTTT. The encoded protein is CASSLDRGLGGELFF.

This clonotype was detected many times. The chain couples TRBV5-1 to TRBJ2-7; no clear D gene. Germline values: CDR1 SGHRS, CDR2 YFSETQ. The CDR3 loop spans 14 amino acids. V gave up 2 bases and J gave up 1 base, with 10 bases separating them. The CDR3 bases are TGCGCCAGCAGCTTCCGGTTAGGGTCCTACGAGCAGTACTTC. Protein: CASSFRLGSYEQYF. The complete variable domain, with remaining parts taken from reference TRBV5-1 and TRBJ2-7, reads KAGVTQTPRYLIKTRGQQVTLSCSPISGHRSVSWYQQTPGQGLQFLFEYFSETQRNKGNFPGRFSGRQFSNSRSEMNVSTLELGDSALYLCASSFRLGSYEQYFGPGTRLTVT.

In this sample, this clonotype turned up a few times. This rearrangement joins TRBV28 to TRBJ2-7; perhaps TRBD1 as D (5 bases). The CDR3 has 16 amino acids. CDR1 and CDR2 (germline): MDHEN, SYDVKM. V gave up 2 bases and J gave up 2 bases, with 16 bases separating them. CDR3 loop: CASSLTSRGGTYEQYF. The CDR3 bases are TGTGCCAGCAGTTTAACTTCAAGGGGCGGAACCTACGAGCAGTACTTC.

The V and J genes are TRBV7-6 and TRBJ2-1; weak D call: TRBD2 (5 bases). The CDR3 is made up of 15 amino acids. CDR1 and CDR2 (germline): SGHVS, FNYEAQ. Between the trimmed V and J ends, which lost 0 bases and 4 bases, there was a span of 10 bases. CDR3 sequence: CASSLAPGEYNEQFF. CDR3 in DNA: TGTGCCAGCAGCTTAGCGCCCGGGGAGTACAATGAGCAGTTCTTC.

The chain uses TRBV7-9 and TRBJ1-6; no definite D call. CDR1 is SEHNR, CDR2 FQNEAQ, per germline (reference sequence). The ends were cut back, 3 bases at V and 6 bases at J, with 6 bases in the middle. CDR3 length: 13 residues. The DNA for the CDR3 is TGTGCCAGCAGCTTGGCCCCTAATTCACCCCTCCACTTT. Encoded protein: CASSLAPNSPLHF.

This clonotype was seen at least ten times. The V call is TRBV7-9, the J call TRBJ2-3; 10 bases match TRBD1. The V gene end was trimmed by 5 bases and the J gene end by 3 bases; junction bases not matched to a gene: 2. The CDR3 consists of 14 residues. Per the germline V gene, CDR1 is SEHNR and CDR2 is FQNEAQ (reference sequence). The CDR3 nucleotides are TGTGCCAGCAGCGCGGGACAGGGGACAGATACGCAGTATTTT. It translates to CASSAGQGTDTQYF.

Details on this clonotype: The junction and the germline gene differ at one end; a read error may be behind it. The chain couples TRBV18 to TRBJ2-2; D gene ambiguous. Germline values: CDR1 KGHSH, CDR2 LQKENI. The length of the CDR3 is 14 residues. CDR3 DNA: TGTGCCAGCTCCCCCGAGGAGTGGACCGGAGAGCTGTTTTTT. This sequence encodes CASSPEEWTGELFF.

V gene TRBV7-9 combines with J gene TRBJ2-7; 7 positions match TRBD1. J was trimmed by 2 bases and V by 1 base; bases with no gene match: 5. Germline values: CDR1 SEHNR, CDR2 FQNEAQ (reference sequence). This CDR3 spans 15 amino acids. CDR3 residues: CASSLVGTAPYEQYF. DNA for the CDR3: TGTGCCAGCAGCTTAGTAGGGACAGCGCCCTACGAGCAGTACTTC.

The V call is TRBV6-5, the J call TRBJ2-4; 8 nucleotides agree with TRBD1. The length of the CDR3 is 15 residues. Unmatched junction bases numbered 8, after V lost 2 bases and J lost 8 bases. Germline CDR1 is MNHEY and CDR2 is SVGAGI. The DNA for the CDR3 is TGTGCCAGCAGTTACAACCAAGACAGGGGACACATTCAGTACTTC. Protein: CASSYNQDRGHIQYF.

The rearrangement links TRBV20-1 to TRBJ2-7, with 9 bases matching TRBD2. Germline loops: CDR1 DFQATT, CDR2 SNEGSKA (reference sequence). V lost 0 bases and J lost 7; bases outside the gene matches: 7. This CDR3 spans 14 amino acids. The CDR3 DNA reads as TGCAGTGCTAGAGATAGGTGGCTAGCGGGAGAGCAGTACTTC. It is translated as CSARDRWLAGEQYF.

This clonotype appeared many times. The V and J genes are TRBV27 and TRBJ2-3, with D possibly matching TRBD2 (5 bases). Germline V gene data show CDR1 as MNHEY and CDR2 as SMNVEV (reference sequence). The V gene lost 2 bases and the J gene lost 2 bases, with 11 bases spanning the gap. The CDR3 sequence is 15 residues long. The CDR3 protein is CASSLTRVHTDTQYF. The CDR3 DNA reads TGTGCCAGCAGTTTAACGCGGGTCCACACAGATACGCAGTATTTT.

CDR3 sequence: CSARDLRRETQYF. The CDR3 nucleotides read TGCAGTGCTAGAGATCTTAGGAGGGAGACCCAGTACTTC. This sequence joins TRBV20-1 and TRBJ2-5; D possibly corresponds to TRBD2 (5 bases). The CDR3 totals 13 residues. Germline values: CDR1 DFQATT, CDR2 SNEGSKA (reference sequence). Trimming removed 0 bases at V and 5 bases at J, with 10 bases between.

The J gene is TRBJ2-1, the V gene TRBV13; D gene uncertain. This CDR3 is built from 15 residues. CDR1 and CDR2 from the germline V gene are PRHDT and FYEKMQ (reference sequence). Trimming stripped 4 bases from V and 8 bases from J, with 18 bases between. The CDR3 protein is CASSSRLISPHEQFF. CDR3 in DNA: TGTGCCAGCAGCTCTCGACTCATCAGCCCGCATGAGCAGTTCTTC.

The gene calls are TRBV7-2 and TRBJ2-3; 14 bases map to TRBD2. V gave up 4 bases and J gave up 6 bases; unmatched junction bases: 6. Germline V gene sequence: CDR1 SGHTA, CDR2 FQGNSA. The CDR3 length is 16 residues. The DNA of the CDR3 is TGTGCCAGCAGCTGGGGACTAGCGGGAGTAGCGGATACGCAGTATTTT. This translates into CASSWGLAGVADTQYF. The full variable domain, in which reference TRBV7-2 and TRBJ2-3 provide the parts outside the CDR3, is GAGVSQSPSNKVTEKGKDVELRCDPISGHTALYWYRQSLGQGLEFLIYFQGNSAPDKSGLPSDRFSAERTGGSVSTLTIQRTQQEDSAVYLCASSWGLAGVADTQYFGPGTRLTVL.

The table lists this clonotype with a few counts. This chain uses TRBV10-1 with TRBJ1-1, with D perhaps TRBD1 (5 bases). The CDR3 contains 14 residues. Trimming took 3 bases from V and 3 from J, leaving 11 bases between them. CDR1 is WNHNN and CDR2 is SYGVQD in the germline V gene (reference sequence). The CDR3 nucleotides are TGCGCCAGCAGTGACTCTCCGGGGGACACTGAAGCTTTCTTT. As protein: CASSDSPGDTEAFF.

V is TRBV7-8 and J is TRBJ2-2; 9 nucleotides match TRBD2. The CDR3 consists of 15 residues. The germline CDR1 and CDR2 sequences are SGHVS and FQNEAQ. The V and J ends lost 1 base and 12 bases, in that order; junction bases with no gene match: 9. CDR3 in DNA: TGTGCCAGCAGCTTAGGGGGTAGCGGGAGAGCGAAGCTGTTTTTT. Translation: CASSLGGSGRAKLFF.

This clonotype was seen more than once but under ten times. This chain connects TRBV7-8 to TRBJ2-3; D call uncertain. Trimming shortened V by 7 bases and J by 6 bases, and 5 bases separated the two germline ends. In germline, CDR1 is SGHVS, CDR2 FQNEAQ. This CDR3 has 10 residues. The chain's CDR3 is CASTDDTQYF. The CDR3 DNA sequence: TGTGCCAGCACCGACGATACGCAGTATTTT.

This clonotype occurred many times. The CDR3 region is CSARRDRGETQYF. The CDR3 DNA reads as TGCAGTGCTAGAAGGGACAGGGGAGAGACCCAGTACTTC. This rearrangement joins TRBV20-1 to TRBJ2-5; 10 positions agree with TRBD1. Germline V gene data show CDR1 as DFQATT and CDR2 as SNEGSKA (reference sequence). The CDR3 covers 13 residues. Germline trimming cut 2 bases from V and 4 bases from J; bases unmatched to any gene: 1.